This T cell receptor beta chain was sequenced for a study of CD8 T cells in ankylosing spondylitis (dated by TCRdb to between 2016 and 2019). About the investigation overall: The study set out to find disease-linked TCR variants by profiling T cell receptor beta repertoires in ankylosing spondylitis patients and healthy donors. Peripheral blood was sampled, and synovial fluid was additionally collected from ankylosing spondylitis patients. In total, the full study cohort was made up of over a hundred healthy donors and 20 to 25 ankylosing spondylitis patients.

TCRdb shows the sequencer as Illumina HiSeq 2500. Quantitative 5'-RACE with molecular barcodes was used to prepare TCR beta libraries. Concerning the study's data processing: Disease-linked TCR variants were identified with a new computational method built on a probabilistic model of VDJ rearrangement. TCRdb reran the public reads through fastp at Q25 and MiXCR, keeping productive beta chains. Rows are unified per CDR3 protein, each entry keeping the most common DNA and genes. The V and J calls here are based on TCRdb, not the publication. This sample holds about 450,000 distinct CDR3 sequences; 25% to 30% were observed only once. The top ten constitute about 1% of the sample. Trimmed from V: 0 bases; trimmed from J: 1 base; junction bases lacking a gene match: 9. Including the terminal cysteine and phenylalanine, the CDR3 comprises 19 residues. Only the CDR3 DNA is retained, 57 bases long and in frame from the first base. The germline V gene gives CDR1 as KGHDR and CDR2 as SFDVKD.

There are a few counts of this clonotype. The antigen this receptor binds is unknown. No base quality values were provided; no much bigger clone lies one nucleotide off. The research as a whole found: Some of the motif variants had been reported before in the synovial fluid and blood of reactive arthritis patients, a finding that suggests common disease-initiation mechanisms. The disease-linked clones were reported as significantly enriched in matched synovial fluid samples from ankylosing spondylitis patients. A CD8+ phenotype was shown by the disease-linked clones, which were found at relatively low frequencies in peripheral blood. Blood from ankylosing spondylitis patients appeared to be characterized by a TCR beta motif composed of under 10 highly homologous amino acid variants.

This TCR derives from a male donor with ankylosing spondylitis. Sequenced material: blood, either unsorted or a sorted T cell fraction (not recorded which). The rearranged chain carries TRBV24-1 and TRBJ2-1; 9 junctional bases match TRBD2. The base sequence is TGTGCCACCAGTGATTTGCGGCCTAGGCGGGAGGGATCCTACAATGAGCAGTTCTTC. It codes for CATSDLRPRREGSYNEQFF.